Following are 5 T cell receptor beta chains from one sample sequenced in a study of blood T cell repertoires in COVID-19. Assay used: immunoSEQ multiplex PCR; TCRdb lists only in-frame clones, some missing. The sample has around 20,000 clones, 86% seen once. Sequencing input: peripheral blood. The receptors derive from a man aged 70 or older with acute or convalescent COVID-19.

The rearrangement links TRBV20-1 to TRBJ1-2; D uncertain. The CDR3 consists of 11 residues. Germline V gene sequence: CDR1 DFQATT, CDR2 SNEGSKA (reference sequence). Deletions cut 5 bases from V and 8 bases from J, with 12 bases between. The CDR3 region has the DNA TGCAGTGCTGTAAGAGGCGAGGGCTACACCTTC. Amino acids: CSAVRGEGYTF.

This clone was picked up a small number of times. The chain combines TRBV4-2 with TRBJ1-4; D possibly corresponds to TRBD1 (5 bases). The V end lost 0 bases, the J end lost 8 bases, and 13 bases lay between the germline ends. Germline V lookup: CDR1 LGHNA, CDR2 YNFKEQ. This CDR3 spans 15 amino acids. The CDR3 spells CASSQDAGPGEKLFF. The CDR3 region has the DNA TGTGCCAGCAGCCAAGATGCAGGGCCCGGGGAAAAACTGTTTTTT.

The rearrangement links TRBV11-1 to TRBJ2-3, with 9 nucleotides matching TRBD1. The germline gives CDR1 SGHAT, CDR2 FQDESV (reference sequence). Germline trimming cut 5 bases from V and 4 bases from J; bases unmatched to any gene: 10. The CDR3 is made up of 16 amino acids. Here the CDR3 reads CASSPAGTGYSDTQYF. CDR3 bases: TGTGCCAGCAGCCCCGCCGGGACAGGGTACTCAGATACGCAGTATTTT.

The genes are TRBV5-4 and TRBJ2-7; possibly TRBD2 for D (5 bases). There are 15 residues in the CDR3. Trimming removed 1 base at V and 3 bases at J, with 14 bases between. Germline CDR1 SGHNT, CDR2 YYREEE (reference sequence). CDR3 sequence (DNA): TGTGCCAGCAGCTTGTCGACTGGACTCTACTACGAGCAGTACTTC. Translation: CASSLSTGLYYEQYF. Together with reference TRBV5-4 and TRBJ2-7, the CDR3 gives the full variable domain: ETGVTQSPTHLIKTRGQQVTLRCSSQSGHNTVSWYQQALGQGPQFIFQYYREEENGRGNFPPRFSGLQFPNYSSELNVNALELDDSALYLCASSLSTGLYYEQYFGPGTRLTVT.

The chain carries TRBV7-2 and TRBJ2-1, with D uncertain. V gave up 0 bases and J gave up 5 bases, with 8 bases separating them. The CDR3 runs 14 residues. The germline CDR1 and CDR2 sequences are SGHTA and FQGNSA. The CDR3 loop reads CASSLALNNNEQFF. CDR3 sequence (DNA): TGTGCCAGCAGCTTAGCGTTAAATAACAATGAGCAGTTCTTC.